This TCR beta chain was profiled in a study of identical twins. Unique molecular identifiers were in the cDNA, with template-switch universal primer binding. TCRdb reprocessed the 5' RACE reads with MiXCR, giving one entry per CDR3 protein. Among about 700,000 distinct CDR3 sequences listed, roughly 6% were seen once. Study-wide results and limits: Excess sharing by twins proved weaker in beta out-of-frame sequences. Insertion counts were lower in abundant cord blood beta clonotypes, a trend that memory repertoires did not show.

The CDR3 is 15 amino acids. V was clipped by 7 bases and J by 1 base; unmatched bases: 6. The germline CDR1 and CDR2 sequences are SQVTM and ANQGSEA. This clonotype was counted ten times or more. Its antigen is not identified. This sequence originates from a young man in good health. This chain connects TRBV29-1 to TRBJ2-1; TRBD2 agrees at 11 bases. The sequencing input was naive T cells sorted from blood. The CDR3 DNA reads as TGCAGCGGGCGGACTAGCGGGCCTTCCTACAATGAGCAGTTCTTC. Protein sequence: CSGRTSGPSYNEQFF.